This is a list of T cell receptor beta chains from one sample in a study of blood T cell repertoires in COVID-19. Profiled with immunoSEQ multiplex PCR; TCRdb holds only in-frame clones, not every one. Of roughly 390,000 clones listed, over 75% were seen once; the top ten hold around 9.3%. Sequenced: peripheral blood. These receptors were taken from a woman in her thirties with COVID-19, enrolled during active disease. Each CDR3 is given with its conserved first and last residue. D genes are given only for firm matches. Rows may omit the clone size; those that give it use once, few, many or a size class.

j_call cdr3_length clone_size v_call d_call cdr3_nt cdr3_aa
TRBJ2-5 15 - TRBV5-8 TRBD1 TGTGCCAGCAGCCGTAGGGGACAGCGACAAGAGACCCAGTACTTC CASSRRGQRQETQYF
TRBJ2-7 14 - TRBV6-1 - TGTGCCAGCAGTGACGCGGGGCTAGCCTACGAGCAGTACTTC CASSDAGLAYEQYF
TRBJ2-5 13 - TRBV28 - TGTGCCAGCAGCCCCAACATTCAAGAGACCCAGTACTTC CASSPNIQETQYF
TRBJ2-7 15 - TRBV7-6 TRBD1 TGTGCCAGCAGCTTCGGGACAGGAGCGATCTACGAGCAGTACTTC CASSFGTGAIYEQYF
TRBJ2-3 14 - TRBV24-1 - TGTGCCACCAGTGACCCGACTAGCACAGATACGCAGTATTTT CATSDPTSTDTQYF
TRBJ1-5 15 - TRBV19 - TGTGCCAGTAGCCCGGACATTGGACGAAATCAGCCCCAGCATTTT CASSPDIGRNQPQHF
TRBJ1-3 12 - TRBV4-1 - TGCGCCAGCCAGGGTTTTGGAAACACCATATATTTT CASQGFGNTIYF
TRBJ2-3 13 - TRBV29-1 - TGCAGCGTTGAAAAACTAGTGGCAGATACGCAGTATTTT CSVEKLVADTQYF
TRBJ2-5 14 few TRBV30 TRBD2 TGTGCCTGGAGCGCAGCGGGAGTGGCGGAGACCCAGTACTTC CAWSAAGVAETQYF
TRBJ2-5 11 - TRBV7-9 - TGTGCCAGCAGCTTTCAGGAGACCCAGTACTTC CASSFQETQYF
TRBJ2-2 14 - TRBV9 - TGTGCCAGCATGGCGGGCCCGAACACCGGGGAGCTGTTTTTT CASMAGPNTGELFF
TRBJ2-2 16 - TRBV11-2 TRBD2 TGTGCCAGCAGCTTTAGCGGGACTCCCTCTACCGGGGAGCTGTTTTTT CASSFSGTPSTGELFF
TRBJ1-2 17 once TRBV6-4 - TGTGCCAGCAGTGAATCGTCCGGGGGAAGCGGCAACTATGGCTACACCTTC CASSESSGGSGNYGYTF
TRBJ1-2 14 once TRBV27 TRBD1 TGTGCCAGCAGTTTGGCACAGGGGGCATATGGCTACACCTTC CASSLAQGAYGYTF
TRBJ2-7 15 - TRBV18 - TGTGCCAGCTCACCACGGGAGTACAGCCGCTACGAGCAGTACTTC CASSPREYSRYEQYF
TRBJ2-1 13 - TRBV5-1 - TGCGCCAGCGGCCCAAAGTCATACAATGAGCAGTTCTTC CASGPKSYNEQFF
TRBJ2-3 18 - TRBV21-1 - TGTGCCAGCAGCAAAGAGAGGGCGAAGCCGTCAGGGGCGGATACGCAGTATTTT CASSKERAKPSGADTQYF
TRBJ2-4 14 - TRBV5-5 TRBD1 TGTGCCAGCAGCTTAAGACAGGGTGGAAGCATTCAGTACTTC CASSLRQGGSIQYF
TRBJ1-5 15 - TRBV2 - TGTGCCAGCAACCCGGATCTTGCGGGATACCAGCCCCAGCATTTT CASNPDLAGYQPQHF
TRBJ2-2 15 - TRBV2 TRBD1 TGTGCCAGCAGCTGGACAGGGGGGAACACCGGGGAGCTGTTTTTT CASSWTGGNTGELFF
TRBJ2-5 15 few TRBV7-9 - TGTGCCAGCAGCTCCGACATGACAACGGGGGAGACCCAGTACTTC CASSSDMTTGETQYF
TRBJ2-3 15 - TRBV9 TRBD1 TGTGCCAGCAGCCCCCGCGCAGGGGGAGTAGATACGCAGTATTTT CASSPRAGGVDTQYF
TRBJ2-2 16 - TRBV9 - TGTGCCAGCAGCGTAGGACACAACCCGAACACCGGGGAGCTGTTTTTT CASSVGHNPNTGELFF